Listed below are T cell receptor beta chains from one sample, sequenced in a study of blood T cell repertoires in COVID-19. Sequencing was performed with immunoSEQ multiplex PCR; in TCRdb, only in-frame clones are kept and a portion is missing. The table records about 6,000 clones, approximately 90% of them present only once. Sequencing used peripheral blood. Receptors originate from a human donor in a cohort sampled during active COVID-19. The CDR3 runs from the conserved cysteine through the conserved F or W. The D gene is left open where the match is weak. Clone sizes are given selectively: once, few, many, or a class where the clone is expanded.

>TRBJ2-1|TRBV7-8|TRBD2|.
TGTGCCAGCAGCTTGGGCATCGCGGGGGGGTTATACAATGAGCAGTTCTTC
CASSLGIAGGLYNEQFF
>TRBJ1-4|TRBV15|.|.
TGTGCCACCAGCAGAGATTCCACCCTAGTTCGGCCTGAAAAACTGTTTTTT
CATSRDSTLVRPEKLFF
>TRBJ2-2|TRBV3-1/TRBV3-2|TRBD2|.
TGTGCCAGCAGCCCGTATAGCGGGAGAGCCGGGGAGCTGTTTTTT
CASSPYSGRAGELFF
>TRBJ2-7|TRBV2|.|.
TGTGCCAGCAGCCAGGGGGCAGAGCGGGGCGAGCAGTACTTC
CASSQGAERGEQYF
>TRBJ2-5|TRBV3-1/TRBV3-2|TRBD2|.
TGTGCCAGCAGCCATGGAGAGACTAGCGGGGGGGAGACCCAGTACTTC
CASSHGETSGGETQYF
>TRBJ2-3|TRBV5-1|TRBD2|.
TGCGCCAGCAGCCCCAGGGGAGCGGGGGCCCTTGATACGCAGTATTTT
CASSPRGAGALDTQYF
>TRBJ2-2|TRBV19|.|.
TGTGCCAGTAAGACCGGGAGATTCAACACCGGGGAGCTGTTTTTT
CASKTGRFNTGELFF
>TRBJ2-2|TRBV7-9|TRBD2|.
TGTGCCAGCAGCCCACGGGGAGGGTCTACCGGGGAGCTGTTTTTT
CASSPRGGSTGELFF
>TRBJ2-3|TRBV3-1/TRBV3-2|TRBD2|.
TGTGCCAGCAGCCCGCGACTAGCGGGAGGGGATACGCAGTATTTT
CASSPRLAGGDTQYF
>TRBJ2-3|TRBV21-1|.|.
TGTGCCAGCAGAGCCTTTGGGGGGGCTACAGATACGCAGTATTTT
CASRAFGGATDTQYF
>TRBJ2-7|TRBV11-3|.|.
TGTGCCAGCAGCTTACGACTAGGAAGTTTCGACGAGCAGTACTTC
CASSLRLGSFDEQYF
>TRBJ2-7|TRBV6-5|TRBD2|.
TGTGCCAGCAGTTCAACTAGCGGGCACGACGAGCAGTACTTC
CASSSTSGHDEQYF
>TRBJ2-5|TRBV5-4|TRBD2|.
TGTGCCCGCAGCTGGGGGGGCGTAGCGGGGGCGCAAGAGACCCAGTACTTC
CARSWGGVAGAQETQYF
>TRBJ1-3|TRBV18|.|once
TGTGCCAGCTCTCCAAGATCGGGGAGTCCTTCTTCTGGAAACACCATATATTTT
CASSPRSGSPSSGNTIYF
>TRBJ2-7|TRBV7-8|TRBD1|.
TGTGCCAGCAGCGAATCCGGGACAGCCTACGAGCAGTACTTC
CASSESGTAYEQYF
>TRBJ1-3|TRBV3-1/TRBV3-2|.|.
TGTGCCAGCAGCCAAGATTGGGGCAGCTCTGGAAACACCATATATTTT
CASSQDWGSSGNTIYF
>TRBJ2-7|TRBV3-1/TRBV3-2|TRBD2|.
TGTGCCAGCAGCCAAAGCGGGGGGGCCCAGGAGCAGTACTTC
CASSQSGGAQEQYF
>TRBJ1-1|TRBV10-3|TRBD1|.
TGTGCCATAGGACAGGGGTGGGGAACTGAAGCTTTCTTT
CAIGQGWGTEAFF
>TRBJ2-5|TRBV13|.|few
TGTGCCAGCAGCTTAGGGCAGGGATACCAAGAGACCCAGTACTTC
CASSLGQGYQETQYF
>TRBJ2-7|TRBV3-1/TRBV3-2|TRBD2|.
TGTGCCAGCAGCCCATCTTGGGCCAGCGGGAGCTTCAACGAGCAGTACTTC
CASSPSWASGSFNEQYF
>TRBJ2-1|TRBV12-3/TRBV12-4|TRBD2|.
TGTGCCAGCAGTTTAGGGGGGGGCAATGAGCAGTTCTTC
CASSLGGGNEQFF
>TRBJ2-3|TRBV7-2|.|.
TGTGCCAGCAGCCTACGACAGGCCCGGAGCACAGATACGCAGTATTTT
CASSLRQARSTDTQYF